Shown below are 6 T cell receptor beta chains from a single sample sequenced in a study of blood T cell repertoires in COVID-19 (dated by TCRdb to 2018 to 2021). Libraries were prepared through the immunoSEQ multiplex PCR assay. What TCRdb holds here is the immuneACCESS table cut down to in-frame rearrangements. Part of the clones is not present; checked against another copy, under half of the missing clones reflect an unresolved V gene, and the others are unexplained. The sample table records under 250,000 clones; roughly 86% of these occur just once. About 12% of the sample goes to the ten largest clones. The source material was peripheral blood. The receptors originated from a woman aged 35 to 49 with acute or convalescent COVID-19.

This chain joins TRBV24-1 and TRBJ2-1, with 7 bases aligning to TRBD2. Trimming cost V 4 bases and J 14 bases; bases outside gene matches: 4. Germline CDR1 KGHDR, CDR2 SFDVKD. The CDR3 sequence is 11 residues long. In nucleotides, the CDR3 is TGTGCCACCAGTGAGCGGGGGAGGAAGTTCTTC. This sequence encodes CATSERGRKFF.

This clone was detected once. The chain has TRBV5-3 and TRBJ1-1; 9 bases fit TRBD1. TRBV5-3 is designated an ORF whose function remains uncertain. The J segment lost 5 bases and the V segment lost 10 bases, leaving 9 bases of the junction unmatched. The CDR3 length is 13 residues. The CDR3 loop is CAARGQGGTEAFF. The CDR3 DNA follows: TGTGCCGCGAGGGGACAGGGCGGGACTGAAGCTTTCTTT.

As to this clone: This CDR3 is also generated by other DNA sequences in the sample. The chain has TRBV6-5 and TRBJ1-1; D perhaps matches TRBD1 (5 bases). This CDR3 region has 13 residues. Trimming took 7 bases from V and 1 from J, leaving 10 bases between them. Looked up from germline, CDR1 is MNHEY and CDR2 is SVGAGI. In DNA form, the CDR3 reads TGTGCCAGCACCCGAGGACAGAACACTGAAGCTTTCTTT. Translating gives CASTRGQNTEAFF.

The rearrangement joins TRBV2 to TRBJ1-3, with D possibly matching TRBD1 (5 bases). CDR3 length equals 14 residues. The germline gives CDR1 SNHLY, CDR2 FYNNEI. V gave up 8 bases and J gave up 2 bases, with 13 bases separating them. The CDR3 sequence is CASLDWGAGNTIYF. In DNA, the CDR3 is TGTGCCAGCTTGGATTGGGGGGCTGGAAACACCATATATTTT.

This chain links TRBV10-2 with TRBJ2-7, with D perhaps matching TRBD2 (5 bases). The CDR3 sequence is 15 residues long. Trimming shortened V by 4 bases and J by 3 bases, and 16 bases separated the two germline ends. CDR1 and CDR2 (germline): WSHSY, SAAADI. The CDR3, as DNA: TGCGCCAGCAGTGCCCTGGACCGTGCGGGCTACGAGCAGTACTTC. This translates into CASSALDRAGYEQYF.

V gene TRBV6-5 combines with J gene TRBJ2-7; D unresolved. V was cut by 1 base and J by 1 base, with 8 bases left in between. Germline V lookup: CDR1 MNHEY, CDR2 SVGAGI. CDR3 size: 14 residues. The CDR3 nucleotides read TGTGCCAGCAGTTACTTGAGTGGTTCCTACGAGCAGTACTTC. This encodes CASSYLSGSYEQYF.